Each of the 13 T cell receptor beta chains below was sequenced from the same sample in a study of T-cell reconstitution after alpha-beta-depleted transplantation in children. Unique molecular identifiers were incorporated when the TCRbeta library was constructed. TCRdb reanalysed the PCR reads using MiXCR and keeps one entry per CDR3 protein. The sample includes approximately 650,000 distinct CDR3 sequences, around 14% of them seen just once. The sample here was PBMCs, taken before TCRalphabeta/CD19-depleted stem cell transplant. These receptors all come from a girl aged 2 to 9 with congenital amegakaryocytic thrombocytopenia, due to receive a stem cell transplant.

The table lists this clonotype with a few counts. V gene TRBV12-3 or TRBV12-4 combines with J gene TRBJ2-7, with D possibly matching TRBD1 (6 bases). This CDR3 comprises 12 residues. The V end lost 6 bases, the J end lost 5 bases, and 11 bases lay between the germline ends. CDR3 DNA: TGTGCCAGCAGACAGGGCGGCCACGAGCAGTACTTC. Translated, it gives CASRQGGHEQYF.

This clonotype was recorded a few times. This chain connects TRBV12-3 or TRBV12-4 to TRBJ2-3, with D possibly matching TRBD2 (6 bases). Trimming took 6 bases from V and 3 from J, leaving 16 bases between them. This CDR3 spans 15 amino acids. CDR3 nucleotides: TGTGCCAGCAGCCCCTTTATGCGGGAAACAGATACGCAGTATTTT. Residues: CASSPFMRETDTQYF.

V gene TRBV20-1 combines with J gene TRBJ1-1; 7 bases map to TRBD1. The J segment lost 0 bases and the V segment lost 3 bases, leaving 4 bases of the junction unmatched. Germline CDR1 is DFQATT and CDR2 is SNEGSKA (reference sequence). CDR3 length: 14 amino acids. The CDR3 DNA sequence: TGCAGTGCTAGCAGACAGGGTCTGAACACTGAAGCTTTCTTT. Translated, it gives CSASRQGLNTEAFF.

This clonotype was detected ten times or more. The V and J genes are TRBV20-1 and TRBJ2-3; TRBD2 matches 8 bases. Trimming at V came to 6 bases and at J to 3 bases, leaving 14 bases not matched to a gene. Germline loops: CDR1 DFQATT, CDR2 SNEGSKA (reference sequence). This CDR3 is 16 amino acids long. CDR3 coding DNA: TGCAGTGCCAAGAACGCCGGGACTAGAATAACAGATACGCAGTATTTT. Its protein product is CSAKNAGTRITDTQYF.

This clonotype has just a few counts. The chain is built from TRBV2 and TRBJ2-7; the D gene is possibly TRBD2 (6 bases). Trimming stripped 11 bases from V and 0 bases from J, with 17 bases between. Per the germline V gene, CDR1 is SNHLY and CDR2 is FYNNEI. The CDR3 length is 14 residues. The DNA for the CDR3 is TGTGCCGGCGGGGTAGAAAACCTCTCCTACGAGCAGTACTTC. Its translation: CAGGVENLSYEQYF.

This clonotype was counted ten times or more. The chain has TRBV20-1 and TRBJ2-1; tentatively, D is TRBD2 (5 bases). Trimming cost V 6 bases and J 0 bases, with 18 bases left between them. CDR1 and CDR2 (germline): DFQATT, SNEGSKA (reference sequence). The CDR3 is made up of 16 amino acids. In DNA, the CDR3 is TGCAGTGCACCCACGCGGGTTTTGAGCTCCTACAATGAGCAGTTCTTC. This encodes CSAPTRVLSSYNEQFF.

V gene TRBV7-7 combines with J gene TRBJ2-1; a weak D match, TRBD1 (5 bases). The V gene lost 6 bases and the J gene lost 4 bases, with 19 bases spanning the gap. Germline V gene sequence: CDR1 SSHAT, CDR2 FNYEAQ (reference sequence). The length of the CDR3 is 16 residues. Here the CDR3 DNA reads TGTGCCAGCAGTTTTCAGGGATTAGTTGGGTACAATGAGCAGTTCTTC. This codes for CASSFQGLVGYNEQFF. Variable domain in full (rest from reference TRBV7-7 and TRBJ2-1): GAGVSQSPRYKVTKRGQDVTLRCDPISSHATLYWYQQALGQGPEFLTYFNYEAQPDKSGLPSDRFSAERPEGSISTLTIQRTEQRDSAMYRCASSFQGLVGYNEQFFGPGTRLTVL.

The chain uses TRBV5-8 and TRBJ2-7; D remains ambiguous. The ends were cut back, 0 bases at V and 3 bases at J, with 10 bases in the middle. This CDR3 has 14 residues. Germline lookup yields CDR1 SGHTS and CDR2 YDEGEE. CDR3 sequence (DNA): TGTGCCAGCAGCTTGGAAGGGATGCGCTACGAGCAGTACTTC. The encoded protein is CASSLEGMRYEQYF.

This clonotype was observed at least ten times. V gene TRBV7-9 combines with J gene TRBJ2-3; no definite D call. The germline V gene encodes CDR1 SEHNR and CDR2 FQNEAQ (reference sequence). The CDR3 contains 16 residues. Trimming stripped 4 bases from V and 2 bases from J, with 16 bases between. Here the CDR3 DNA reads TGTGCCAGCAGCTCGACTTCAAGGCTAATCACAGATACGCAGTATTTT. Translating it yields CASSSTSRLITDTQYF.

This clonotype has only a few counts. The chain couples TRBV7-2 to TRBJ2-7, with 12 bases that match TRBD2. V shed 5 bases and J 2 bases; nucleotides not matched to a gene: 7. The length of the CDR3 is 16 residues. The V gene's germline CDR1 is SGHTA and CDR2 FQGNSA. The CDR3 protein is CASSLRGLAGPYEQYF. CDR3 bases: TGTGCCAGCAGCCTTCGGGGACTAGCGGGCCCCTACGAGCAGTACTTC.

This clonotype was detected many times. At one boundary the junction diverges from the germline segment, which might be a read error. The J gene is TRBJ2-1, the V gene TRBV10-2; 7 positions agree with TRBD2. The CDR3 runs to 15 residues. Germline loops: CDR1 WSHSY, CDR2 SAAADI. As DNA, the CDR3 is TGCGCCAGCAGTGATGTGGCTAGCGGCAAGAATGGGCAGTTCTTC. This encodes CASSDVASGKNGQFF.

This clonotype has a handful of counts. For the CDR3, the DNA is TGTGCCACCAGCCAGATTCCCGGGACAGTGTACGAGCAGTACTTC. Translating it yields CATSQIPGTVYEQYF. V and J are TRBV15 and TRBJ2-7; 7 bases line up with TRBD1. The V gene end was trimmed by 5 bases and the J gene end by 4 bases; junction bases not matched to a gene: 11. The CDR3 runs to 15 residues. CDR1 LNHNV and CDR2 YYDKDF come from the germline V gene (reference sequence).

This clonotype was observed many times. The J gene is TRBJ1-6, the V gene TRBV20-1; possible D gene TRBD1, 6 bases. Germline lookup yields CDR1 DFQATT and CDR2 SNEGSKA (reference sequence). Trimming took 5 bases from V and 9 from J, leaving 17 bases between them. This CDR3 is built from 14 residues. CDR3 nucleotides: TGCAGTGCTCCAGGGGTTTGGGATAGTTCACCCCTCCACTTT. Protein sequence: CSAPGVWDSSPLHF.